What follows is one TCR beta chain and its context. The entry originates in a study of blood T cell repertoires in COVID-19. Overall study: Specimens from acute and convalescent COVID-19 originated in the United States, Italy and Spain. T cells, B-cell-depleted T cells, or PBMCs supplied cDNA or gDNA.

Study processing details: Using reference gene primer amplification, nucleated cell counts were estimated. Some clones are missing from TCRdb's copy, which holds only in-frame ones; the method was immunoSEQ multiplex PCR. V and J calls and clone size come straight from that table; D and trimming were deduced from the DNA. The sample includes around 29,000 clones, roughly 90% of them seen just once. Germline CDR1 MRHNA, CDR2 SNTAGT. J lost 4 bases, V lost 8 bases, and 4 bases had no gene match. There are 13 residues in the CDR3. Sample: peripheral blood. The V and J genes are TRBV6-4 and TRBJ1-5; 8 bases line up with TRBD1. The TCR comes from a human donor with active COVID-19. The donor label of this sample is uncertain. This CDR3 is CASSGQANQPQHF. CDR3 in DNA: TGTGCCAGCTCGGGACAGGCAAATCAGCCCCAGCATTTT.